This T cell receptor (beta chain) was recorded in a study of blood T cell repertoires in COVID-19. Study background: The analysed material was cDNA or gDNA that came from T cells, B-cell-depleted T cells, or PBMCs.

Germline CDR1 reads SGHVS; CDR2 reads FQNEAQ. V was trimmed by 5 bases and J by 0 bases, leaving 11 bases between them. The length of the CDR3 is 14 residues. Source study methods: Estimated nucleated cell counts came from reference gene primer amplification. Libraries were prepared by immunoSEQ multiplex PCR; TCRdb keeps only in-frame clonotypes and omits some of them. V and J calls and clone size are as listed in that table; D and trimming were resolved from the DNA. The sample contains about 250,000 clones, about 86% of which appear only once. J is TRBJ2-7 and V is TRBV7-8; a weak D match, TRBD2 (6 bases). The receptor was isolated from a man older than 75 with acute or convalescent COVID-19. Specimen: peripheral blood. DNA for the CDR3: TGTGCCAGCAGCCCCTGGCGGGACTCCTACGAGCAGTACTTC. This encodes CASSPWRDSYEQYF.